A single T cell receptor (beta chain) is shown here with its context. What this receptor recognizes is not known. No much larger clonotype is one base removed from it; base qualities were not supplied. The data originate from a study of OX40 agonist ivuxolimab in advanced cancers. Concerning the study at large: Ivuxolimab was a fully human IgG2 agonistic monoclonal antibody targeting the costimulatory receptor OX40 (CD134). Intravenous ivuxolimab was administered to patients every 2 weeks at six dose levels: 0.01, 0.1, 0.3, 1.5, 3 and 10 mg/kg. Among the roughly 50 dose-escalation patients, some 20 had hepatocellular carcinoma, some 15 melanoma, 9 renal cell carcinoma and 9 head and neck cancer. In the dose-escalation cohort, 82.7% of patients were male, and the mean age was roughly 60 years, with a range of about 23 to 90. Prior anti-PD-1, anti-PD-L1 or anti-CTLA-4 therapy was permitted, and checkpoint inhibitors had been received by 30% to 40% of dose-escalation patients. Partial responses were achieved by three dose-escalation patients, of whom one had hepatocellular carcinoma and two had cutaneous melanoma. The purpose of peripheral TCRbeta sequencing was to test whether ivuxolimab changed TCR sequence diversity and led to clonal T-cell expansion. The paper describes the monotherapy dose-escalation part (N ≈ 52 patients) of the phase I trial of ivuxolimab. What the work shows at the level of the full study, not this receptor alone: Low levels of normalized T-cell clonal expansion were also seen in some patients who did not respond. The antigen specificity of the clonally expanded peripheral T cells was not determined. On average, CD8+ T cells showed more expanded clones than CD4+ T cells after ivuxolimab. Clonal expansion of both CD4+ and CD8+ blood T cells was observed from baseline to week 6 at doses 0.1 to 3.0 mg/kg. In the 0.1-3.0 mg/kg groups, partial responders were among the patients with the lowest normalized peripheral clonal expansion, particularly in CD8+ T cells.

Patients with a history of autoimmune disease or receiving systemic immunosuppression were excluded from the trial. Peripheral blood for TCR sequencing was collected from all dose cohorts at baseline, on cycle 4 day 1, and on cycle 7 day 1. Samples came from an open-label, multicenter, first-in-human phase I dose-escalation trial of ivuxolimab. The trial enrolled adults with locally advanced or metastatic head and neck squamous cell, hepatocellular, melanoma or renal cell carcinoma. CD4+ and CD8+ T cells were sorted separately from peripheral blood before TCR sequencing. Trimming takes 4 bases from V and 8 bases from J, and the germline ends sit 18 bases apart. Measured from the cysteine to the phenylalanine, the CDR3 is 14 residues long. The only DNA kept is the CDR3, 42 bases in frame from the first base. CDR1 and CDR2 are drawn from the germline V gene: MGHRA, YSYEKL. For sequencing of the TCRbeta CDR3 region, genomic DNA was extracted from the sorted cells. The immunoSEQ Assay was used for sequencing of TCRbeta CDR3 regions. This immuneACCESS table, as held by TCRdb, lists in-frame sequences with V and J called but not all clones. Of the missing ones, under half trace to an unresolved V gene in checked studies; the others have no known cause. Here the sample has some 60,000 clones; roughly 89% occur a single time. Roughly 13% of the sample is in the top ten clones.

This chain joins TRBV4-1 to TRBJ2-7; TRBD2 is a weak D gene call, 5 bases matching. The material was CD4+ or CD8+ T cells sorted from blood, obtained in a trial of the OX40 agonist ivuxolimab. The TCR sequence derives from an adult with an advanced solid tumor such as melanoma, head and neck, liver or kidney cancer. The encoded CDR3 is CASSRRGDLAKQYF. The DNA sequence is given as TGCGCCAGCAGCCGCCGGGGAGACCTTGCCAAGCAGTACTTC.